These T cell receptor beta chains were read from a single sample in a study of shared clonotypes between healthy human individuals. TCRdb's table, derived via immunoSEQ multiplex PCR, lists solely in-frame clones and lacks some. The sample has over a million clones; over 95% are singletons. The sequencing input was naive CD4+ T cells sorted from blood. The receptors were gathered from a man aged 30-40 years in good health. Each CDR3 is given with its conserved first and last residue. The D gene is left open where the match is weak. The size entry is marked missing in some rows and otherwise reads once, few, many or a size class.

clone_size: -
v_call: TRBV18
j_call: TRBJ2-3
d_call: TRBD1
cdr3_nt: TGTGCCAGCTCACCAGGGGGACAGGGAGGCGATACGCAGTATTTT
cdr3_aa: CASSPGGQGGDTQYF

clone_size: -
v_call: TRBV9
j_call: TRBJ2-2
d_call: -
cdr3_nt: TGTGCCAGCAGCGTAGCCGGATTCCCTCGCGGGGAGCTGTTTTTT
cdr3_aa: CASSVAGFPRGELFF

clone_size: -
v_call: TRBV18
j_call: TRBJ2-3
d_call: -
cdr3_nt: TGTGCCAGCTCACCCCCGGGTCGGGATACGCAGTATTTT
cdr3_aa: CASSPPGRDTQYF

clone_size: once
v_call: TRBV7-3
j_call: TRBJ2-2
d_call: -
cdr3_nt: TGTGCCAGCAGCCCCTACCCGGGCGGGAACACCGGGGAGCTGTTTTTT
cdr3_aa: CASSPYPGGNTGELFF

clone_size: once
v_call: TRBV7-2
j_call: TRBJ2-7
d_call: -
cdr3_nt: TGTGCCAGCAGCTTTAACCCAAGGACAAATTCGTACGAGCAGTACTTC
cdr3_aa: CASSFNPRTNSYEQYF

clone_size: -
v_call: TRBV5-1
j_call: TRBJ1-2
d_call: -
cdr3_nt: TGCGCCAGCAGCTTGGGACACGGGCTGATGTCCAGCTTC
cdr3_aa: CASSLGHGLMSSF

clone_size: -
v_call: TRBV10-1
j_call: TRBJ2-1
d_call: -
cdr3_nt: TGCGCCAGCAGTGAGAGCCTTAACTCCTACAATGAGCAGTTCTTC
cdr3_aa: CASSESLNSYNEQFF

clone_size: -
v_call: TRBV18
j_call: TRBJ2-1
d_call: -
cdr3_nt: TGTGCCAGCTCACCTCTCCCGGGACTGGCCAGGGACAGAGGAACGGATGAGCAGTTCTTC
cdr3_aa: CASSPLPGLARDRGTDEQFF

clone_size: -
v_call: TRBV10-3
j_call: TRBJ2-7
d_call: -
cdr3_nt: TGTGCCATCAGTGTGACAGTACGGAACGAGCAGTACTTC
cdr3_aa: CAISVTVRNEQYF

clone_size: -
v_call: TRBV28
j_call: TRBJ2-7
d_call: TRBD1
cdr3_nt: TGTGCCAGCAGTCTGGGACAGCCGGTCTACGAGCAGTACTTC
cdr3_aa: CASSLGQPVYEQYF

clone_size: -
v_call: TRBV29-1
j_call: TRBJ2-7
d_call: TRBD2
cdr3_nt: TGCAGCGTTTCAAGACTAGCGGAGGGTGTAGACGAGCAGTACTTC
cdr3_aa: CSVSRLAEGVDEQYF

clone_size: -
v_call: TRBV7-8
j_call: TRBJ2-7
d_call: TRBD2
cdr3_nt: TGTGCCAGCAGCTTAGCGGTGATAAGGACTAGCGGCTCCTACGAGCAGTACTTC
cdr3_aa: CASSLAVIRTSGSYEQYF

clone_size: -
v_call: TRBV5-1
j_call: TRBJ2-3
d_call: -
cdr3_nt: TGCGCCAGCAGCCAAGGACTCCCAAACACAGATACGCAGTATTTT
cdr3_aa: CASSQGLPNTDTQYF

clone_size: -
v_call: TRBV7-8
j_call: TRBJ1-5
d_call: -
cdr3_nt: TGTGCCAGCAGCTTAGCGATCGGTCAGCCCCAGCATTTT
cdr3_aa: CASSLAIGQPQHF

clone_size: -
v_call: TRBV7-3
j_call: TRBJ2-2
d_call: TRBD2
cdr3_nt: TGTGCCAGCAGCTTATCCGGGACTAGCGTCACCGGGGAGCTGTTTTTT
cdr3_aa: CASSLSGTSVTGELFF

clone_size: -
v_call: TRBV28
j_call: TRBJ2-7
d_call: -
cdr3_nt: TGTGCCAGCAGTTCTCCCGGACAGAACTACGAGCAGTACTTC
cdr3_aa: CASSSPGQNYEQYF

clone_size: -
v_call: TRBV14
j_call: TRBJ1-1
d_call: -
cdr3_nt: TGTGCCAGCAGCTTCCTAGGGGGAGGCTCTGAAGCTTTCTTT
cdr3_aa: CASSFLGGGSEAFF

clone_size: -
v_call: TRBV5-1
j_call: TRBJ2-2
d_call: TRBD1
cdr3_nt: TGCGCCAGCAGCTTGATACAGGGGGTGAACACCGGGGAGCTGTTTTTT
cdr3_aa: CASSLIQGVNTGELFF

clone_size: -
v_call: TRBV18
j_call: TRBJ2-1
d_call: -
cdr3_nt: TGTGCCAGCTCACCACCGACACCTAGCTCCTACAATGAGCAGTTCTTC
cdr3_aa: CASSPPTPSSYNEQFF

clone_size: -
v_call: TRBV4-3
j_call: TRBJ2-7
d_call: TRBD2
cdr3_nt: TGCGCCAGCAGCCAACTAGCGGGAGGGACTGGCGAGCAGTACTTC
cdr3_aa: CASSQLAGGTGEQYF

clone_size: -
v_call: TRBV7-3
j_call: TRBJ1-1
d_call: -
cdr3_nt: TGTGCCAGCAGCTTAAAAGGGGAGAACACTGAAGCTTTCTTT
cdr3_aa: CASSLKGENTEAFF

clone_size: -
v_call: TRBV28
j_call: TRBJ1-5
d_call: -
cdr3_nt: TGTGCCAGCAGTTTTCCCGGGGGGCTGCATGATCAGCCCCAGCATTTT
cdr3_aa: CASSFPGGLHDQPQHF

clone_size: -
v_call: TRBV5-4
j_call: TRBJ2-1
d_call: TRBD1
cdr3_nt: TGTGCCAGCAGTCGGACAGGGGCTGGGTCGGATGAGCAGTTCTTC
cdr3_aa: CASSRTGAGSDEQFF

clone_size: -
v_call: TRBV5-1
j_call: TRBJ2-3
d_call: TRBD2
cdr3_nt: TGCGCCAGCAGCTCTGGGAGCAGCGGGAGGGCAGATACGCAGTATTTT
cdr3_aa: CASSSGSSGRADTQYF

clone_size: once
v_call: TRBV7-9
j_call: TRBJ1-1
d_call: -
cdr3_nt: TGTGCCAGCAGCCGAACCGGGACAACCACTGAAGCTTTCTTT
cdr3_aa: CASSRTGTTTEAFF

clone_size: -
v_call: TRBV4-1
j_call: TRBJ2-3
d_call: TRBD1
cdr3_nt: TGCGCCAGCAGCCAGCCGGGACAGAGGAGGACAGATACGCAGTATTTT
cdr3_aa: CASSQPGQRRTDTQYF

clone_size: -
v_call: TRBV5-1
j_call: TRBJ2-1
d_call: TRBD2
cdr3_nt: TGCGCCAGCAGCTTGGCAGGGACTAGCCGGGCGAATGAGCAGTTCTTC
cdr3_aa: CASSLAGTSRANEQFF

clone_size: -
v_call: TRBV28
j_call: TRBJ2-7
d_call: TRBD1
cdr3_nt: TGTGCCAGCAGTCGACTCCAGGGGGCTCTATACGAGCAGTACTTC
cdr3_aa: CASSRLQGALYEQYF

clone_size: -
v_call: TRBV7-9
j_call: TRBJ1-3
d_call: -
cdr3_nt: TGTGCCAGCAGCTTCGGACAGGGAAACACCATATATTTT
cdr3_aa: CASSFGQGNTIYF

clone_size: -
v_call: TRBV19
j_call: TRBJ2-3
d_call: -
cdr3_nt: TGTGCCAGTAGTATAGCGACCAAGTCAGATACGCAGTATTTT
cdr3_aa: CASSIATKSDTQYF

clone_size: -
v_call: TRBV2
j_call: TRBJ2-7
d_call: -
cdr3_nt: TGTGCCAGCCGCCCCCATGGCGACTCCTACGAGCAGTACTTC
cdr3_aa: CASRPHGDSYEQYF

clone_size: few
v_call: TRBV19
j_call: TRBJ2-2
d_call: -
cdr3_nt: TGTGCCAGTAACAGGGAGAGGGCCGGGGAGCTGTTTTTT
cdr3_aa: CASNRERAGELFF

clone_size: -
v_call: TRBV9
j_call: TRBJ2-1
d_call: TRBD2
cdr3_nt: TGTGCCAGCAGCGTAGGCCTAGCGGGAGGGAGCTCCTACAATGAGCAGTTCTTC
cdr3_aa: CASSVGLAGGSSYNEQFF

clone_size: -
v_call: TRBV5-8
j_call: TRBJ2-1
d_call: TRBD2
cdr3_nt: TGTGCCAGCAGGGTTGGACTAGCGGGCAAATACAATGAGCAGTTCTTC
cdr3_aa: CASRVGLAGKYNEQFF

clone_size: -
v_call: TRBV19
j_call: TRBJ2-7
d_call: -
cdr3_nt: TGTGCCAGTACCACAGGCTCCTACGAGCAGTACTTC
cdr3_aa: CASTTGSYEQYF

clone_size: -
v_call: TRBV5-1
j_call: TRBJ2-5
d_call: -
cdr3_nt: TGCGCCAGCAGCCCAAGAAGGACCGAACAGACCCAGTACTTC
cdr3_aa: CASSPRRTEQTQYF

clone_size: -
v_call: TRBV4-3
j_call: TRBJ2-3
d_call: -
cdr3_nt: TGCGCCAGCAGCCAAGGGGGCGGGGGACAGCACACAGATACGCAGTATTTT
cdr3_aa: CASSQGGGGQHTDTQYF

clone_size: -
v_call: TRBV4-2
j_call: TRBJ2-5
d_call: -
cdr3_nt: TGTGCCAGCAGGCCCAGTGGGGAGGAGACCCAGTACTTC
cdr3_aa: CASRPSGEETQYF

clone_size: -
v_call: TRBV2
j_call: TRBJ1-2
d_call: TRBD1
cdr3_nt: TGTGCCAGCAGAAGACAGGGTGATGGCTACACCTTC
cdr3_aa: CASRRQGDGYTF

clone_size: -
v_call: TRBV5-1
j_call: TRBJ2-3
d_call: -
cdr3_nt: TGCGCCAGCAGCTTGGGTAACCCGCCGGATACGCAGTATTTT
cdr3_aa: CASSLGNPPDTQYF

clone_size: -
v_call: TRBV2
j_call: TRBJ1-4
d_call: -
cdr3_nt: TGTGCCAGCAGTGGGGGGGGAGCGGACAGCGCCCGCACTAATGAAAAACTGTTTTTT
cdr3_aa: CASSGGGADSARTNEKLFF

clone_size: -
v_call: TRBV29-1
j_call: TRBJ2-1
d_call: -
cdr3_nt: TGCAGCGTGCCGGACGGGAACCTGTACAATGAGCAGTTCTTC
cdr3_aa: CSVPDGNLYNEQFF

clone_size: -
v_call: TRBV10-3
j_call: TRBJ2-6
d_call: TRBD2
cdr3_nt: TGTGCCATAACCCCTAGCCGGGGGGAGTCTTCTGGGGCCAACGTCCTGACTTTC
cdr3_aa: CAITPSRGESSGANVLTF

clone_size: -
v_call: TRBV21-1
j_call: TRBJ1-5
d_call: -
cdr3_nt: TGTGCCAGCAGCCCCCGGGACAGGACTTCCTCAAATAATCAGCCCCAGCATTTT
cdr3_aa: CASSPRDRTSSNNQPQHF

clone_size: -
v_call: TRBV5-4
j_call: TRBJ2-7
d_call: -
cdr3_nt: TGTGCCAGCAGCTTGTCGGGAGCGGGCTACGAGCAGTACTTC
cdr3_aa: CASSLSGAGYEQYF

clone_size: -
v_call: TRBV7-6
j_call: TRBJ1-1
d_call: -
cdr3_nt: TGTGCCAGCAGCTCCGGGGACAAAGGACCTGAAGCTTTCTTT
cdr3_aa: CASSSGDKGPEAFF